This paragraph reports one T cell receptor beta chain. Its target is not known. After template switching added a universal primer site, the resulting cDNA carried unique molecular identifiers. MiXCR, run by TCRdb on the 5' RACE reads, gives a single entry per CDR3 protein. The sample has around 280,000 distinct CDR3 sequences, about 8% seen once. This specimen belongs to a study of identical twins. Points from the study as a whole: Conclusions were based on cross-sectional statistical analysis, without following the same donors.

The germline CDR1 and CDR2 sequences are DFQATT and SNEGSKA (reference sequence). This CDR3 region has 12 residues. The trim removed 3 bases at V and 6 bases at J, leaving 1 base unmatched. This sample also belongs to another study, concerning yellow fever vaccine responses in identical twins. That study reports: Twins' vaccine T cell response reportedly gave the appearance of partial convergence and partial personalization.

The chain links TRBV20-1 to TRBJ2-3; 9 positions agree with TRBD1. This sequence was found in a woman aged 18-30 years in good health. Input material: memory (CD45RO+) T cells sorted from blood. The DNA of the CDR3 is TGCAGTGCTAGCGGGACAGGGGATACGCAGTATTTT. Encoded protein: CSASGTGDTQYF.